This is a list of T cell receptor beta chains from one sample in a study of T-cell reconstitution after alpha-beta-depleted transplantation in children. TCRdb fed the PCR reads into MiXCR, producing one record per CDR3 protein. This repertoire shows 180,000 or so distinct CDR3 sequences, approximately 6.8% found once; its top ten account for 4.5%. Material: PBMCs, obtained before TCRalphabeta/CD19-depleted stem cell transplant. The receptors here all came from a girl younger than two with combined immunodeficiency, due to receive a stem cell transplant. Both conserved end residues are part of each CDR3. The D gene is left open where the match is weak. Clone size is shown for a subset of rows, as once, few, many or a class of expanded clone.

v_call	d_call	j_call	clone_size	cdr3_nt	cdr3_aa
TRBV18	TRBD2	TRBJ2-1	many	TGTGCCAGCTTATCCCTCGAAGCGGGAGGACCCTCCTATAGCTCCTACAATGAGCAGTTCTTC	CASLSLEAGGPSYSSYNEQFF
TRBV5-1	NA	TRBJ2-7	few	TGCGCCAGCAGCCTCACGAGCGAGCAGTACTTC	CASSLTSEQYF
TRBV28	NA	TRBJ2-5	many	TGTGCCAGCAGTCACGGTACCAGACAACCCTGGGAGACCCAGTACTTC	CASSHGTRQPWETQYF
TRBV20-1	NA	TRBJ1-1	NA	TGCTGTGCCAGAGATTGGGGTTACTCCATCGGTGAAGCTTTCTTT	CCARDWGYSIGEAFF
TRBV7-2	NA	TRBJ1-1	many	TGTGCCAGCAGCTTCTCCTCAGGAATGAACACTGAAGCTTTCTTT	CASSFSSGMNTEAFF
TRBV2	TRBD1	TRBJ2-7	NA	TGTGCCAGCATTGGGGACGACCCAGGGGGCGATCGAACCTACGAGCAGTACTTC	CASIGDDPGGDRTYEQYF
TRBV12-3/TRBV12-4	NA	TRBJ2-1	NA	TGTGCCTGCAGTTTGTGGGGCCTGGCGCGCGGGGCATTGGATGAGCAGTTCTTC	CACSLWGLARGALDEQFF
TRBV7-3	NA	TRBJ2-3	many	TGTGCCAGCAGCAAAACGGGACACGGGGATACGCAGTATTTT	CASSKTGHGDTQYF
TRBV19	NA	TRBJ2-5	NA	TGTGCCAGTAGTAGGCGCGACCACAGCGGGGAGACCCAGTACTTC	CASSRRDHSGETQYF
TRBV5-1	TRBD1	TRBJ2-7	many	TGCGCCAGCAGCCCTCGGACAGGGGGCGGGTACGAGCAGTACTTC	CASSPRTGGGYEQYF
TRBV6-2/TRBV6-3	NA	TRBJ2-7	many	TGTGCCAGCAGGAATTTTACAGGGCAGCTCGAGCAGTACTTC	CASRNFTGQLEQYF
TRBV5-5	TRBD1	TRBJ1-2	NA	TGTGCCAGCAGCATCTGGACAGGGGAAGGCTACACCTTC	CASSIWTGEGYTF
TRBV5-5	NA	TRBJ2-6	many	TGTGCCAGCAGCTTGGCAGACAGTGAATGGGCTGGGGCCAACGTCCTGACTTTC	CASSLADSEWAGANVLTF
TRBV7-2	TRBD2	TRBJ2-1	many	TGTGCCAGCAGCTCCAACCCCGGGACTAGCGGGAGGGTTTACAATGAGCAGTTCTTC	CASSSNPGTSGRVYNEQFF
TRBV18	NA	TRBJ2-5	many	TGTGCCAGCTCAACTACACCGTACCAAGAGACCCAGTACTTC	CASSTTPYQETQYF
TRBV15	NA	TRBJ1-2	few	TGTGCCACCAGCAGAGACAAACAGGAGAACTATGGCTACACCTTC	CATSRDKQENYGYTF
TRBV24-1	NA	TRBJ2-7	many	TGTGCCACCAGCCGGGGTACCTACGAGCAGTACTTC	CATSRGTYEQYF
TRBV7-8	TRBD1	TRBJ2-7	many	TGTGCCAGCAGCTTAGGCTGGGCAGGGGGCATTTCGGGCTACGAGCAGTACTTC	CASSLGWAGGISGYEQYF
TRBV7-2	NA	TRBJ2-2	few	TGTGCCAGCAGCTCCGATTACCCGACGCCGAACACCGGGGAGCTGTTTTTT	CASSSDYPTPNTGELFF
TRBV29-1	TRBD1	TRBJ1-2	many	TGCAGCGTTGAAGGGGACAGGGTCTATGGCTACACCTTC	CSVEGDRVYGYTF
TRBV10-3	NA	TRBJ1-5	many	TGTGCCATCGCGGACAGCTATAGCAATCAGCCCCAGCATTTT	CAIADSYSNQPQHF
TRBV29-1	NA	TRBJ2-2	many	TGCAGCGTTGAATTGTTGTACAGGGCCACCGGGGAGCTGTTTTTT	CSVELLYRATGELFF
TRBV29-1	TRBD1	TRBJ2-1	many	TGCAGCGTTGAAGATTGGCAGGGGGCTCACAATGAGCAGTTCTTC	CSVEDWQGAHNEQFF
TRBV4-1	NA	TRBJ2-5	many	TGCGCCAGCAGCCAAGATATCGGGAAACAAGAGACCCAGTACTTC	CASSQDIGKQETQYF
TRBV4-3	NA	TRBJ2-7	many	TGCGCCAGCAGCCCCCGATTGGACAGTTTCTCCTACGAGCAGTACTTC	CASSPRLDSFSYEQYF
TRBV29-1	TRBD2	TRBJ2-1	many	TGCAGCGTTGAATTAGCGGGAGGCGTAGACAATGAGCAGTTCTTC	CSVELAGGVDNEQFF
TRBV11-3	NA	TRBJ2-1	many	TGTGCCAGCAGCCCTCGACTAGATCCCATCGATGAGCAGTTCTTC	CASSPRLDPIDEQFF
TRBV7-2	NA	TRBJ2-1	many	TGTGCCAGCAGCTCCCTCCCGACCTACAATGAGCAGTTCTTC	CASSSLPTYNEQFF
TRBV9	NA	TRBJ1-2	many	TGTGCCAGCAGCGTAGTAGGCGGGCTATATGGCTACACCTTC	CASSVVGGLYGYTF
TRBV27	TRBD2	TRBJ2-1	many	TGTGCCAGCAGGAGCGGGGGGGCATTTGAGCAGTTCTTC	CASRSGGAFEQFF
TRBV12-3/TRBV12-4	NA	TRBJ2-1	many	TGTGCCAGCAGTTACTCCGGAGGGAATGAGCAGTTCTTC	CASSYSGGNEQFF
TRBV7-2	NA	TRBJ2-7	once	TGTGCCACCCACGGGGTCACCTCTAGCGAGCAGTACTTC	CATHGVTSSEQYF
TRBV28	NA	TRBJ2-7	many	TGTGCCAGCACCCTACCAGGGGGGACGAGTGAGCAGTACTTC	CASTLPGGTSEQYF
TRBV7-3	TRBD2	TRBJ2-2	many	TGTGCCAGCAGCCCCGCGGGGGGGCCGAACACCGGGGAGCTGTTTTTT	CASSPAGGPNTGELFF
TRBV5-1	TRBD2	TRBJ2-1	many	TGCGCCAGCAGCACCGGGACTAGCGATACCTACAATGAGCAGTTCTTC	CASSTGTSDTYNEQFF
TRBV27	NA	TRBJ1-1	many	TGTGCCAGCAGCGGGTGGGCTGAAGCTTTCTTT	CASSGWAEAFF
TRBV5-4	TRBD1	TRBJ2-1	many	TGTGCCAGCAGCTTCAGGACAGGTACCAATGAGCAGTTCTTC	CASSFRTGTNEQFF
TRBV9	TRBD2	TRBJ2-1	many	TGTGCCAGCAGCGTAGGACTAGCGGTCTACAATGAGCAGTTCTTC	CASSVGLAVYNEQFF
TRBV7-9	NA	TRBJ2-5	many	TGTGCCAGCAGCCCTCTAGTCAAGACCCAGTACTTC	CASSPLVKTQYF
TRBV12-3/TRBV12-4	NA	TRBJ2-2	many	TGTGCCAGCAGTTGGGACCTTGGGGGGCGCAACACCGGGGAGCTGTTTTTT	CASSWDLGGRNTGELFF
TRBV5-1	NA	TRBJ2-6	many	TGCGCCAGCAGCTTGAAGGTCTCTGGGGCCAACGTCCTGACTTTC	CASSLKVSGANVLTF
TRBV5-1	TRBD2	TRBJ2-1	many	TGCGCCAGCAGCTTGTCCCCTCTAGCGGGGGGCCTACCTGAGCAGTTCTTC	CASSLSPLAGGLPEQFF
TRBV11-2	TRBD1	TRBJ1-6	many	TGTGCCAGCAGCCAGGGGACAGGGTATAATTCACCCCTCCACTTT	CASSQGTGYNSPLHF
TRBV12-3/TRBV12-4	NA	TRBJ2-2	NA	TGTACCAGCAGAGGCAGGGCCCGAACAGGCAGGCAGAACACCGGGGAGCTGTTTTTT	CTSRGRARTGRQNTGELFF
TRBV27	TRBD2	TRBJ2-7	many	TGTGCCAGCAGTCCACCCCCCTCTAGCGGGGGGGCGTTCGAGCAGTACTTC	CASSPPPSSGGAFEQYF
TRBV28	TRBD2	TRBJ2-7	many	TGTGCCAACGCTCGGACTAGCGGGAGTCTCGAGCAGTACTTC	CANARTSGSLEQYF
TRBV7-9	NA	TRBJ2-1	NA	TGTGCCAGCAGCTTAGAGACTCCGCATCAGTTCTTC	CASSLETPHQFF
TRBV10-3	NA	TRBJ2-3	many	TGTGCCATCAGTGGGGACGAAGATACGCAGTATTTT	CAISGDEDTQYF
TRBV6-1	TRBD2	TRBJ2-1	many	TGTGCCGTAAGTAAAGCTAGCGGGAGAACCGATGAGCAGTTCTTC	CAVSKASGRTDEQFF
TRBV4-1	TRBD2	TRBJ2-7	many	TGCGCCAGCAGCCCCTTAGCGGGGCCCACCTACGAGCAGTACTTC	CASSPLAGPTYEQYF
TRBV27	TRBD1	TRBJ1-2	few	TGTGCCAGCAGTTTATCCTGGACAGGGGATGGCTACACCTTC	CASSLSWTGDGYTF
TRBV5-6	NA	TRBJ1-1	few	TGTGCCAGCAGCTTGTTGGGGGACACTGAAGCTTTCTTT	CASSLLGDTEAFF
TRBV29-1	TRBD1	TRBJ2-1	many	TGCAGCGTTGCCGACAGGGCCTACAATGAGCAGTTCTTC	CSVADRAYNEQFF
TRBV12-3/TRBV12-4	NA	TRBJ1-1	NA	TGTGCCAGCGGGGAGCAGGGCTTCATGAACACTGAAGCTTTCTTT	CASGEQGFMNTEAFF